This T cell receptor (beta chain) was sequenced for a study of control samples from healthy donors and cancer patients. Method: immunoSEQ multiplex PCR; TCRdb's copy keeps in-frame clones and lacks some. The data contain approximately 100,000 clones, approximately 90% of them singletons. Between the trimmed V and J ends, which lost 0 bases and 4 bases, there was a span of 16 bases. There are 16 residues in the CDR3. CDR1 is SGDLS, CDR2 YYNGEE, per germline. The clonotype was recovered from a woman aged 18-29 years in good health. Sequenced input: blood. J is TRBJ1-2 and V is TRBV9; D might be TRBD1 (5 bases). CDR3 in DNA: TGTGCCAGCAGCGTAGCTACGGGGGGACTCGCCTATGGCTACACCTTC. Encoded protein: CASSVATGGLAYGYTF.